These 23 T cell receptor beta chains were all obtained from the same sample, sequenced in a study of metastatic and nonmetastatic thyroid tumors. Using MiXCR, TCRdb re-called clones from the PCR reads. This table holds approximately 6,000 clones, roughly 32% found once. Each patient came to thyroid surgery without any prior treatment (of any kind). The source material was adjacent normal tissue. These receptors all stem from a female donor with papillary thyroid cancer or a benign thyroid nodule (not recorded which). Some clones in this sample may be carry-over from other donors' samples.

Remarks on this clone: No conserved phenylalanine or tryptophan ends this CDR3, so it is likely a read error. The V and J genes are TRBV6-2 or TRBV6-3 and TRBJ2-7; D is perhaps TRBD2 (6 bases). V dropped 2 bases and J dropped 3 bases, with 11 bases sitting between them. This CDR3 spans 14 amino acids. Germline assignment: CDR1 MNHEY and CDR2 SVGEGT. The CDR3 region is CASSYGRECYEQYI. The CDR3 DNA sequence: TGTGCCAGCAGTTACGGGCGGGAATGCTACGAGCAGTACATC.

Relative to its sample, this clone is large. The V call is TRBV11-3, the J call TRBJ2-1; 10 nucleotides agree with TRBD1. The V gene end was trimmed by 11 bases and the J gene end by 6 bases; junction bases not matched to a gene: 7. The CDR3 runs 13 residues. Germline V gene lookup returns CDR1 SGHNT and CDR2 YENEEA. In DNA, the CDR3 is TGTGCCCACCGGGACAGGGGATTCAATGAGCAGTTCTTC. Amino acids: CAHRDRGFNEQFF. Looking up the rest from reference TRBV11-3 and TRBJ2-1 gives the full variable domain: EAGVVQSPRYKIIEKKQPVAFWCNPISGHNTLYWYLQNLGQGPELLIRYENEEAVDDSQLPKDRFSAERLKGVDSTLKIQPAELGDSAVYLCAHRDRGFNEQFFGPGTRLTVL.

This clone has more than one count but fewer than ten. Relative to the germline gene, one junction end is altered; a read error may explain this. The chain joins TRBV27 to TRBJ2-3; TRBD1 agrees at 8 bases. Germline lookup yields CDR1 MNHEY and CDR2 SMNVEV (reference sequence). The CDR3 is 15 residues long. The CDR3 DNA sequence: TGTGCCAGCTGTTTCAGGGGGCTGGGATCAGATACGCAGTATTTT. The encoded protein is CASCFRGLGSDTQYF.

This chain links TRBV6-5 with TRBJ2-1, with D hard to call. Trimming pared 0 bases from V and 5 bases from J, leaving 5 bases between. Germline-derived CDR1 and CDR2 are MNHEY and SVGAGI. This CDR3 has 13 residues. CDR3 nucleotides: TGTGCCAGCAGTTACTCGTCCCACAATGAGCAGTTCTTC. Amino acids: CASSYSSHNEQFF.

This clone was seen a handful of times. The chain combines TRBV6-2 or TRBV6-3 with TRBJ2-7, with D unclear. CDR1 and CDR2 from the germline V gene are MNHEY and SVGEGT. Between the trimmed V and J ends, which lost 2 bases and 3 bases, there was a span of 11 bases. This CDR3 contains 14 residues. The chain's CDR3 is CASSYKGFYYEQYF. CDR3 DNA sequence: TGTGCCAGCAGTTACAAGGGCTTTTACTACGAGCAGTACTTC.

V usage is TRBV29-1 and J usage is TRBJ2-5; 10 bases fit TRBD1. V lost 7 bases and J lost 5; bases outside the gene matches: 4. The CDR3 length is 12 residues. Germline loops: CDR1 SQVTM, CDR2 ANQGSEA. The CDR3 spells CSGDRGHETQYF. In DNA, the CDR3 is TGCAGCGGCGACAGGGGGCACGAGACCCAGTACTTC.

V and J are TRBV11-2 and TRBJ2-5; TRBD2 agrees at 8 bases. The junction had 7 bases not matched to a gene; V was cut back by 3 bases and J by 4 bases. This CDR3 has 15 residues. The germline CDR1 and CDR2 sequences are SGHAT and FQNNGV. The CDR3 DNA reads TGTGCCAGCAGCTTTGGGGCGGGGGGACGAGAGACCCAGTACTTC. It codes for CASSFGAGGRETQYF.

This clone was counted at least ten times. The V gene is TRBV20-1, the J gene TRBJ2-7; perhaps TRBD2 as D (5 bases). This CDR3 is 13 amino acids long. Trimming cost V 2 bases and J 2 bases, with 10 bases left between them. CDR1 is DFQATT and CDR2 is SNEGSKA in the germline V gene (reference sequence). The CDR3, as DNA: TGCAGTGCTAGAAGCGGAGTAACCTACGAGCAGTACTTC. Its protein is CSARSGVTYEQYF.

The chain joins TRBV7-3 to TRBJ2-1, with 7 bases fitting TRBD1. This CDR3 comprises 15 residues. V shed 1 base, J shed 5 bases, and the junction held 5 bases outside the gene matches. Looked up from germline, CDR1 is SGHTA and CDR2 is FQGTGA. The CDR3 nucleotides read TGTGCCAGCAGCTTAAGACAGGGAACCCACAATGAGCAGTTCTTC. Translated, it gives CASSLRQGTHNEQFF.

This clone appeared a few times. This chain's CDR3 is CASSYSMSSDTQYF. CDR3 in DNA: TGTGCCAGCAGTTACTCGATGTCGTCGGATACGCAGTATTTT. This rearrangement joins TRBV6-2 or TRBV6-3 to TRBJ2-3; the D is unclear. The V and J ends lost 0 bases and 6 bases respectively, with 10 bases between them. CDR3 length: 14 amino acids. CDR1 and CDR2 from the germline V gene are MNHEY and SVGEGT.

This clone has a handful of counts. The genes are TRBV12-3 or TRBV12-4 and TRBJ2-7; 9 nucleotides align to TRBD1. This CDR3 spans 13 amino acids. The trim removed 3 bases at V and 6 bases at J, leaving 3 bases unmatched. CDR3 residues: CASSFGTGSEQYF. The CDR3 DNA is TGTGCCAGCAGTTTCGGGACAGGGAGCGAGCAGTACTTC.

This clone is medium-sized (0.01 to 0.1%) by share. The rearrangement joins TRBV7-9 to TRBJ1-4, with D uncertain. The ends were cut back, 5 bases at V and 5 bases at J, with 9 bases in the middle. Germline V gene lookup returns CDR1 SEHNR and CDR2 FQNEAQ (reference sequence). The CDR3 sequence is 13 residues long. In DNA form, the CDR3 reads TGTGCCAGCAGCCCCGGGGAGAATGAAAAACTGTTTTTT. Translation: CASSPGENEKLFF.

This clone came up a few times. The rearrangement joins TRBV6-5 to TRBJ2-5; no clear D gene. From germline, CDR1 is MNHEY and CDR2 SVGAGI. V was pared by 8 bases and J by 4 bases, with 11 bases between. The CDR3 is 12 amino acids. The CDR3 bases are TGTGCCAGCCTTGGGGTAACAGAGACCCAGTACTTC. It translates to CASLGVTETQYF.

This clone was seen a few times. The rearrangement links TRBV6-1 to TRBJ1-2; D possibly corresponds to TRBD1 (5 bases). Per the germline V gene, CDR1 is MNHNS and CDR2 is SASEGT. This CDR3 has 12 residues. V lost 7 bases, J lost 7 bases, and 13 bases lay in between. The CDR3 nucleotides are TGTGCCAGCAAGTGGGGGGTAGGTGGCTACACCTTC. Translated: CASKWGVGGYTF.

This clone has only one observation. This sequence joins TRBV7-2 and TRBJ1-2; no definite D call. CDR1 and CDR2 (germline): SGHTA, FQGNSA. The length of the CDR3 is 15 residues. The ends were cut back, 2 bases at V and 10 bases at J, with 20 bases in the middle. CDR3 nucleotides: TGTGCCAGCAGCTTATCGGGCAGGAGGCTTGAAGTCTACACCTTC. It codes for CASSLSGRRLEVYTF.

This clone is large (0.1 to 1%) within its sample. The genes are TRBV27 and TRBJ2-7; TRBD1 is a possible D gene (6 bases). The CDR3 spans 14 residues. Germline values: CDR1 MNHEY, CDR2 SMNVEV (reference sequence). V was cut by 6 bases and J by 1 base, with 13 bases left in between. CDR3 bases: TGTGCCAGCAGCGAACAGGGATATTCCTACGAGCAGTACTTC. Its translation: CASSEQGYSYEQYF.

The chain employs TRBV30 and TRBJ1-1; D not certain. The CDR3 has 12 residues. CDR1 and CDR2 from the germline V gene are GTSNPN and SVGIG (reference sequence). The ends were cut back, 0 bases at V and 8 bases at J, with 10 bases in the middle. Here the CDR3 reads CAWSVPALEAFF. CDR3 nucleotide sequence: TGTGCCTGGAGTGTACCAGCGTTGGAAGCTTTCTTT.

Relative to its sample, this clone is large. The V call is TRBV6-6, the J call TRBJ1-2, with 8 nucleotides matching TRBD1. CDR1 and CDR2 (germline): MNHNY, SVGAGI (reference sequence). V trimming: 2 bases; J trimming: 8 bases; junction bases outside the gene matches: 10. The CDR3 has 15 amino acids. In DNA form, the CDR3 reads TGTGCCAGCAGTTACATGCCAGGGGGCGCGTCGGGCTACACCTTC. Amino acids: CASSYMPGGASGYTF.

Many counts were recorded for this clone. The genes are TRBV9 and TRBJ1-4; D is perhaps TRBD1 (6 bases). V gave up 3 bases and J gave up 7 bases, with 13 bases separating them. The CDR3 spans 14 residues. Germline V gives CDR1 SGDLS, CDR2 YYNGEE. The CDR3 DNA reads as TGTGCCAGCAGCGAAGTACAGGGAGGTGAAAAACTGTTTTTT. Translation: CASSEVQGGEKLFF.

In its sample, this clone is large (0.1 to 1%). The chain links TRBV12-3 or TRBV12-4 to TRBJ1-3; D is perhaps TRBD1 (5 bases). This CDR3 contains 16 residues. V dropped 0 bases and J dropped 2 bases, with 11 bases sitting between them. The CDR3 here is CASSLAGGGAGNTIYF. In nucleotides, the CDR3 is TGTGCCAGCAGTTTAGCGGGCGGAGGGGCTGGAAACACCATATATTTT.

This sequence joins TRBV28 and TRBJ1-1; D remains unclear. With 6 bases removed from V and 4 bases from J, the gap between germline ends came to 12 bases. Germline V gene sequence: CDR1 MDHEN, CDR2 SYDVKM. The CDR3 has 13 residues. The chain's CDR3 is CASSLVFVTEAFF. The CDR3 DNA sequence: TGTGCCAGCAGCTTAGTGTTTGTCACTGAAGCTTTCTTT.

The rearrangement uses TRBV11-2 and TRBJ2-1, with 9 bases lining up with TRBD2. The J segment lost 7 bases and the V segment lost 5 bases, leaving 12 bases of the junction unmatched. Looked up from germline, CDR1 is SGHAT and CDR2 is FQNNGV. CDR3 length: 16 amino acids. The CDR3 loop reads CASSPIAGATPNEQFF. CDR3 sequence (DNA): TGTGCCAGCAGCCCAATAGCGGGAGCTACCCCGAATGAGCAGTTCTTC. Drawing the rest from reference TRBV11-2 and TRBJ2-1, the complete variable domain is EAGVAQSPRYKIIEKRQSVAFWCNPISGHATLYWYQQILGQGPKLLIQFQNNGVVDDSQLPKDRFSAERLKGVDSTLKIQPAKLEDSAVYLCASSPIAGATPNEQFFGPGTRLTVL.

The rearrangement joins TRBV28 to TRBJ2-7; D is possibly TRBD1 (6 bases). Trimming left V 3 bases short and J 0 bases short, with 9 bases between. This CDR3 has 14 residues. Germline V gene data show CDR1 as MDHEN and CDR2 as SYDVKM. This chain's CDR3 is CASSLTGRSYEQYF. The CDR3 nucleotides are TGTGCCAGCAGTTTGACAGGTCGCTCCTACGAGCAGTACTTC.